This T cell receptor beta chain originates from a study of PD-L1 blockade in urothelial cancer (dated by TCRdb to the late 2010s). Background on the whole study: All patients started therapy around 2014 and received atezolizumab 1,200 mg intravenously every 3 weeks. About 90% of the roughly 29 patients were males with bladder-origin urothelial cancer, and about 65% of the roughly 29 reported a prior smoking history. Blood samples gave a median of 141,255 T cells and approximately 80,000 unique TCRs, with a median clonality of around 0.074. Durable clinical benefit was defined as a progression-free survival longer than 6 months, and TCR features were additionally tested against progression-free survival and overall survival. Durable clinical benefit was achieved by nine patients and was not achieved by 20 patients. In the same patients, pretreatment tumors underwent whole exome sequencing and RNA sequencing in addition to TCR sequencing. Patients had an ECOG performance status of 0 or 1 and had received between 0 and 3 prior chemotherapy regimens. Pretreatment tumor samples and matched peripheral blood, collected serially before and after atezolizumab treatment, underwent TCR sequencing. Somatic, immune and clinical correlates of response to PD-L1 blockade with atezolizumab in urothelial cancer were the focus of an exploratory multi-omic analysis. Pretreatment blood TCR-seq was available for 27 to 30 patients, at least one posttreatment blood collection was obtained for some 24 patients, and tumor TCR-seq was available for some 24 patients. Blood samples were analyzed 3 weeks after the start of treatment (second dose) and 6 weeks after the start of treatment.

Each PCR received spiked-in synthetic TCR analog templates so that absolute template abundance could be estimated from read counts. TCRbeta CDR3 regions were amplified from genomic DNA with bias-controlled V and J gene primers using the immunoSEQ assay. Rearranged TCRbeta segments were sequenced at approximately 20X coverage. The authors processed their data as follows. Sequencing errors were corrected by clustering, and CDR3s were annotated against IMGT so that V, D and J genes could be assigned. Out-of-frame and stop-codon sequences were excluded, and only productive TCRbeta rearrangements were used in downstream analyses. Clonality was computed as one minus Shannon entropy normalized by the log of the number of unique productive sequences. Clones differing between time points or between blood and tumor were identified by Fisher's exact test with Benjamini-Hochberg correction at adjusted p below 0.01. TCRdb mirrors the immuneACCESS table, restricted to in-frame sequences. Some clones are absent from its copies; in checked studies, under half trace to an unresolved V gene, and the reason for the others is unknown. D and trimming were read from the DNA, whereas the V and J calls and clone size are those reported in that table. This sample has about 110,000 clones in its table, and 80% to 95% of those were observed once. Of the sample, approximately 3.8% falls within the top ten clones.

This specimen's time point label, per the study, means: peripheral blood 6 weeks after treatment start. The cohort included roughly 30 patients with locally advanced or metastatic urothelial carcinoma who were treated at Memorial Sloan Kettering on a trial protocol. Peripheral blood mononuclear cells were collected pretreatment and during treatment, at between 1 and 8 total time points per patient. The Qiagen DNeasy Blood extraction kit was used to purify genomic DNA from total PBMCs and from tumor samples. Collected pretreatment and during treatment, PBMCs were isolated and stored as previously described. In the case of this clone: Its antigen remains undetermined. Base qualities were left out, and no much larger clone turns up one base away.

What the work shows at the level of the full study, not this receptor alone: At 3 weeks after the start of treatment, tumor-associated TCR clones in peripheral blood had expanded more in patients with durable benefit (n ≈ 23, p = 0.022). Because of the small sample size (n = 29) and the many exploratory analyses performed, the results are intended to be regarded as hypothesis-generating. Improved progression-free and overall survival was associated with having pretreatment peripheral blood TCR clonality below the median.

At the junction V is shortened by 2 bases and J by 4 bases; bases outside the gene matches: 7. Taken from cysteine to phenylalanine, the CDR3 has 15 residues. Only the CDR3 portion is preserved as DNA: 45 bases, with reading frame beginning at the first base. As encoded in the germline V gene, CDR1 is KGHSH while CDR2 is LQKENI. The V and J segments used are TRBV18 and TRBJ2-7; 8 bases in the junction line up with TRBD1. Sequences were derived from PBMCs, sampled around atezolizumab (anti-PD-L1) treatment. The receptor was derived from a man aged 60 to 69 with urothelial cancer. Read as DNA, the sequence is TGTGCCAGCTCACCATACCGGGACAGGCCTTACGAGCAGTACTTC. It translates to CASSPYRDRPYEQYF.